The sequence of this TCR beta chain was determined in a study of CD8+ T cells in alopecia areata. Trimming shortened V by 0 bases and J by 1 base, and 8 bases separated the two germline ends. From germline, CDR1 is SGHDT and CDR2 YYEEEE. The CDR3 runs to 15 residues. TCR sequencing used cDNA made by reverse transcription of extracted RNA. The protocol was immunoSEQ multiplex PCR, while the TCRdb copy is restricted to in-frame clones and leaves out a portion. The table lists about 110,000 clones, 50% to 75% of them singletons. Sample treatment: oral pan-JAK inhibitor, 5-10 mg twice daily. The sequence derives from a human donor with alopecia areata. The chain uses TRBV5-6 and TRBJ1-5, with D perhaps matching TRBD1 (6 bases). The source material was CD8+ T cells sorted from blood, sampled at week 24, from a patient treated with tofacitinib. CDR3 residues: CASSLEGGSNQPQHF. The CDR3 bases are TGTGCCAGCAGCTTGGAGGGGGGGAGCAATCAGCCCCAGCATTTT. Variable domain in full (rest from reference TRBV5-6 and TRBJ1-5): DAGVTQSPTHLIKTRGQQVTLRCSPKSGHDTVSWYQQALGQGPQFIFQYYEEEERQRGNFPDRFSGHQFPNYSSELNVNALLLGDSALYLCASSLEGGSNQPQHFGDGTRLSIL.